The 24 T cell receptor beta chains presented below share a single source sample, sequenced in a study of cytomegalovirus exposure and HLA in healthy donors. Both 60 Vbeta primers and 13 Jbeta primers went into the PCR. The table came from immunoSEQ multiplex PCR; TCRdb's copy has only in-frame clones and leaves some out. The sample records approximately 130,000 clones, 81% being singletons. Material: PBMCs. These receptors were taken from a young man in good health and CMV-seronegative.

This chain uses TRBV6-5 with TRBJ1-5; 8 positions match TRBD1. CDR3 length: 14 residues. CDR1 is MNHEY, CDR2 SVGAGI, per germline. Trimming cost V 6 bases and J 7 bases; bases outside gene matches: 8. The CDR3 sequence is CASSQDRVGQPQHF. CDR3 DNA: TGTGCCAGCAGCCAGGACAGGGTAGGGCAGCCCCAGCATTTT.

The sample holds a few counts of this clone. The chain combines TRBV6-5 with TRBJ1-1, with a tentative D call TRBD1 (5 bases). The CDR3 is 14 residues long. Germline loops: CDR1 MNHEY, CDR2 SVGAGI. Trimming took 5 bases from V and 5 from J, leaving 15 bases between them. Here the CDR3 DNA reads TGTGCCAGCAGTCGGACCGACCAGGGTACTGAAGCTTTCTTT. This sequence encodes CASSRTDQGTEAFF.

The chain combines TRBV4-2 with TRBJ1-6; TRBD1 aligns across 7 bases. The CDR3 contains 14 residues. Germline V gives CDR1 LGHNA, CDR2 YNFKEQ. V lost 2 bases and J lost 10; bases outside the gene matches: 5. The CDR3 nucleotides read TGTGCCAGCAGCCAATCAGGGGGTGGATCACCCCTCCACTTT. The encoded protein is CASSQSGGGSPLHF.

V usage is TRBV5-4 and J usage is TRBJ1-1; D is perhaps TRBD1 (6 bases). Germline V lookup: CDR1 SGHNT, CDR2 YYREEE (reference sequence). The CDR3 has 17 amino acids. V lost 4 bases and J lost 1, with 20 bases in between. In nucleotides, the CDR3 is TGTGCCAGCAGCCAGGGGTTAGAGGGGAATAAGAACACTGAAGCTTTCTTT. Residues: CASSQGLEGNKNTEAFF.

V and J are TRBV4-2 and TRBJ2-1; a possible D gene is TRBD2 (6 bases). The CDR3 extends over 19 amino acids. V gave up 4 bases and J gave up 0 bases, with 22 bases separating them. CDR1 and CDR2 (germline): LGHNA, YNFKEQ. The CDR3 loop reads CASSPRVERATSSYNEQFF. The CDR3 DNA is TGTGCCAGCAGCCCCCGCGTAGAGCGGGCGACAAGCTCCTACAATGAGCAGTTCTTC.

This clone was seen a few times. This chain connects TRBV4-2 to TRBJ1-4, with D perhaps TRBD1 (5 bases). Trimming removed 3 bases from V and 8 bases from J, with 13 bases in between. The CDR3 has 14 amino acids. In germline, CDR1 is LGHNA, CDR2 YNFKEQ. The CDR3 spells CASSHGRGEEKLFF. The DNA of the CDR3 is TGTGCCAGCAGCCACGGGAGAGGGGAAGAAAAACTGTTTTTT.

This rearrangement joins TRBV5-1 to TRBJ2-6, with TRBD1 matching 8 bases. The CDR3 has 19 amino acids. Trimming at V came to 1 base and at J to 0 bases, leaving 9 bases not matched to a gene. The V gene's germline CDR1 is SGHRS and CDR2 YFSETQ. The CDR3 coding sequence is TGCGCCAGCAGCTTGCCCGACAGGGGTATTTTCTCTGGGGCCAACGTCCTGACTTTC. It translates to CASSLPDRGIFSGANVLTF.

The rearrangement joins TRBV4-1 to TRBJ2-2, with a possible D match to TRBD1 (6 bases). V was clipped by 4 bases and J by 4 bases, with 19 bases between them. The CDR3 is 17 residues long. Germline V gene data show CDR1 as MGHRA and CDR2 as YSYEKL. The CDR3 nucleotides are TGCGCCAGCAGCCGCACCCAGGGGTTCTTGTCCACCGGGGAGCTGTTTTTT. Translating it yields CASSRTQGFLSTGELFF.

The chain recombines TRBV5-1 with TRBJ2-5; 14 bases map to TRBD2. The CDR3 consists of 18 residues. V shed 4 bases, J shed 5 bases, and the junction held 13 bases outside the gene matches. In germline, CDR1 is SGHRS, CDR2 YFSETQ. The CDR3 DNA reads TGCGCCAGCAGCCACTTCGTGACTAGCGGGGGGGTCGGGGAGACCCAGTACTTC. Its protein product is CASSHFVTSGGVGETQYF.

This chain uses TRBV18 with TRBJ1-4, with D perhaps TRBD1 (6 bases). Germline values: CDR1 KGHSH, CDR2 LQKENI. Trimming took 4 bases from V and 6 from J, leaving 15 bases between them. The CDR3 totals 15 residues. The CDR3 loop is CASSRARGGDEKLFF. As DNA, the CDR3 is TGTGCCAGCTCACGTGCCAGGGGTGGGGATGAAAAACTGTTTTTT.

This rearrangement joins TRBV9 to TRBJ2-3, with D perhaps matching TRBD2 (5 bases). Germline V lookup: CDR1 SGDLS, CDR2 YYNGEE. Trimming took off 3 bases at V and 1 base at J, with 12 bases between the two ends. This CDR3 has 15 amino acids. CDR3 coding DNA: TGTGCCAGCAGCGCCCACGGGGTAGGCACAGATACGCAGTATTTT. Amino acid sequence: CASSAHGVGTDTQYF.

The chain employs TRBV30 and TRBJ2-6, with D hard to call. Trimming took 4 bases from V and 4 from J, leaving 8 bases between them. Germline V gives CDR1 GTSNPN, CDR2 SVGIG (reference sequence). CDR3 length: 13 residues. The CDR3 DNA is TGTGCCTGGACAGTGGTCGGGGCCAACGTCCTGACTTTC. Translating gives CAWTVVGANVLTF.

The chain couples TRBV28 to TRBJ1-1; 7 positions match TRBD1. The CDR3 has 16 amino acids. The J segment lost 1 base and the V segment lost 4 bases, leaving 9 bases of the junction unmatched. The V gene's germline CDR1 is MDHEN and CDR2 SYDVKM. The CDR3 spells CASSSAWDRENTEAFF. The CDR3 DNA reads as TGTGCCAGCAGTTCGGCCTGGGACAGAGAGAACACTGAAGCTTTCTTT. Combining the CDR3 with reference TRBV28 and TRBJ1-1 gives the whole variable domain DVKVTQSSRYLVKRTGEKVFLECVQDMDHENMFWYRQDPGLGLRLIYFSYDVKMKEKGDIPEGYSVSREKKERFSLILESASTNQTSMYLCASSSAWDRENTEAFFGQGTRLTVV.

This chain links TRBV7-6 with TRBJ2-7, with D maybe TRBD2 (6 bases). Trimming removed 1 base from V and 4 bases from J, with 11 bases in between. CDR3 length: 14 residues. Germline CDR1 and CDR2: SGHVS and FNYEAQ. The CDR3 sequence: CASSLVGEEYEQYF. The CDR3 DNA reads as TGTGCCAGCAGCTTAGTGGGGGAGGAGTACGAGCAGTACTTC.

CDR3 in DNA: TGTGCCAGCAGCTCCCGCGGGGCCCGGGAGCTGTTTTTT. The encoded protein is CASSSRGARELFF. This chain uses TRBV6-6 with TRBJ2-2; possibly TRBD2 for D (6 bases). V was cut by 6 bases and J by 9 bases, with 14 bases left in between. Germline CDR1 reads MNHNY; CDR2 reads SVGAGI (reference sequence). The CDR3 consists of 13 residues.

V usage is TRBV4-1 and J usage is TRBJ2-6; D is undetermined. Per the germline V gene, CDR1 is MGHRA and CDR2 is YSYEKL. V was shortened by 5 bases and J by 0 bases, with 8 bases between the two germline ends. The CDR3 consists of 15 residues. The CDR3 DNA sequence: TGCGCCAGCAGCTGGTTCGGCTCTGGGGCCAACGTCCTGACTTTC. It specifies CASSWFGSGANVLTF.

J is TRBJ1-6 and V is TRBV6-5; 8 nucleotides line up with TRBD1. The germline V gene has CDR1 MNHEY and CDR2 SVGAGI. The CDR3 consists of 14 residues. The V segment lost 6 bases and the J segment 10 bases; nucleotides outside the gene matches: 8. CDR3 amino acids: CASSGQGERSPLHF. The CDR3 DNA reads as TGTGCCAGCAGCGGACAGGGCGAGAGGTCACCCCTCCACTTT.

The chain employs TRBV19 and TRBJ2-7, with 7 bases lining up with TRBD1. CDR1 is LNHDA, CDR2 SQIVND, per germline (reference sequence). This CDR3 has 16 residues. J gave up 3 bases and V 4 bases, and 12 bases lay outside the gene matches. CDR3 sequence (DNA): TGTGCCAGTAGTACATCAGGACAGGTAGGATTCTACGAGCAGTACTTC. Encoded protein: CASSTSGQVGFYEQYF.

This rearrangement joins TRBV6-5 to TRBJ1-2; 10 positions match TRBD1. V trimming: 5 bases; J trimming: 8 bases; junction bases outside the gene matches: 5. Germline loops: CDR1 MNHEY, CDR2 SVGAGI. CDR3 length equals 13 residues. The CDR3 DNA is TGTGCCAGCAGTCGACAGGGGGCGGGGGGCTACACCTTC. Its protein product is CASSRQGAGGYTF.

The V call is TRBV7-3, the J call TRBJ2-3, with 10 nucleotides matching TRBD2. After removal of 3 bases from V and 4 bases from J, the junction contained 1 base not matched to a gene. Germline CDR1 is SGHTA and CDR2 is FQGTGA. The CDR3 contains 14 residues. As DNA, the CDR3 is TGTGCCAGCAGCTTCGGGACTAGCGCAGATACGCAGTATTTT. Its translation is CASSFGTSADTQYF. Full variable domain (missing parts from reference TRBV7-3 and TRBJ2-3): GAGVSQTPSNKVTEKGKYVELRCDPISGHTALYWYRQSLGQGPEFLIYFQGTGAADDSGLPNDRFFAVRPEGSVSTLKIQRTERGDSAVYLCASSFGTSADTQYFGPGTRLTVL.

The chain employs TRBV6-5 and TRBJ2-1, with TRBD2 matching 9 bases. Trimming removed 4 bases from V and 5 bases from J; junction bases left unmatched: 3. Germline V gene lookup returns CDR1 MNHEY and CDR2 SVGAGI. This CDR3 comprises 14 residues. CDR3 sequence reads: CASSSRLADNEQFF. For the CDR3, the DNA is TGTGCCAGCAGTTCAAGACTAGCGGACAATGAGCAGTTCTTC.

CDR3 protein: CATPAGSYNEQFF. In DNA form, the CDR3 reads TGTGCCACTCCTGCGGGCTCCTACAATGAGCAGTTCTTC. The chain links TRBV13 to TRBJ2-1, with D perhaps TRBD2 (5 bases). Looked up from germline, CDR1 is PRHDT and CDR2 is FYEKMQ (reference sequence). This CDR3 comprises 13 residues. V dropped 10 bases and J dropped 0 bases, with 10 bases sitting between them. Full variable domain (missing parts from reference TRBV13 and TRBJ2-1): AAGVIQSPRHLIKEKRETATLKCYPIPRHDTVYWYQQGPGQDPQFLISFYEKMQSDKGSIPDRFSAQQFSDYHSELNMSSLELGDSALYFCATPAGSYNEQFFGPGTRLTVL.

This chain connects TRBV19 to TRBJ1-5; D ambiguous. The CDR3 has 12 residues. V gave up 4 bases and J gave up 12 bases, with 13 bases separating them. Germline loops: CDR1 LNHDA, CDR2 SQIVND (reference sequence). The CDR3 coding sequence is TGTGCCAGTAGTACCCCGGCGGTCAGCCAGCATTTT. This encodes CASSTPAVSQHF.

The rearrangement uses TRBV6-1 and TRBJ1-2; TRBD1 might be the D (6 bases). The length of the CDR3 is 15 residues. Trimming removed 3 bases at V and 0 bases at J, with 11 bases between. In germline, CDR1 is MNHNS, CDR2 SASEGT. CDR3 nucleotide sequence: TGTGCCAGCAGTGAGGGAACAGGGCCTAACTATGGCTACACCTTC. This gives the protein CASSEGTGPNYGYTF.